The clone carrying this T cell receptor (beta chain) was seen a few times. What it recognizes is unknown. By 5'RACE template switching, TCR cDNA was produced, with a universal primer site and UMIs added in the process. One entry per CDR3 protein, called by TCRdb with MiXCR from the 5' RACE reads. The sample records roughly 330,000 distinct CDR3 sequences, around 6.8% being singletons. The sample originates from a study of T cells after yellow fever vaccination. In the study overall: Fractions of low cell number were prepared using SMART-Seq v4 Ultra Low Input. Findings of the study overall: Post-booster samples contained most primary-vaccination clones (around 96% CD4, about 87% CD8). Clonotype sharing between CD4 and CD8 compartments was small.

CDR1 is DFQATT and CDR2 is SNEGSKA in the germline V gene (reference sequence). V shed 3 bases, J shed 6 bases, and the junction held 5 bases outside the gene matches. This CDR3 spans 13 amino acids. V is TRBV20-1 and J is TRBJ2-3; 8 positions match TRBD1. The clonotype originates from a man aged 18 to 35 who received the YFV17D yellow fever vaccine. Specimen: PBMCs, collected about 41 days after the first yellow fever vaccination. The CDR3 protein is CSARWQGADTQYF. The CDR3, as DNA: TGCAGTGCTAGGTGGCAGGGGGCCGATACGCAGTATTTT.